The present T cell receptor beta chain was sequenced within a study of T cells after posttransplantation cyclophosphamide. General study points: Recipient CMV seropositivity and CMV reactivation strongly tracked TRB clonality. Donor-recipient repertoire similarity was low at 1-2 months, rising over year one. Skin or GI-infiltrating T cells shared few TRB sequences with blood.

TCRdb keeps only in-frame clones here, not all; method: immunoSEQ multiplex PCR. The sample has 10,000 or so clones, roughly 80% seen once. Busulfan-fludarabine conditioning, marrow transplant, and cyclophosphamide on days +3 and +4 were administered. Germline V gene data show CDR1 as MNHNY and CDR2 as SVGAGI (reference sequence). Trimming left V 10 bases short and J 9 bases short, with 13 bases between. This CDR3 contains 12 residues. A remark on this clone: The antigen is unknown.

The input for sequencing was PBMCs, taken 1,900 to 2,000 days after a stem cell transplant with posttransplant cyclophosphamide. The origin of this receptor is a female patient aged 40-49 years who received an allogeneic stem cell transplant from a related donor, was CMV-positive, and had no GVHD. Among the T cells, some may be from the graft donor. The rearrangement joins TRBV6-6 to TRBJ1-6, with TRBD1 as a possible D gene (6 bases). CDR3 sequence: CANREWSSPLHF. DNA of the CDR3: TGTGCCAACAGGGAATGGAGTTCACCCCTCCACTTT.